This passage covers 10 T cell receptor beta chains from one sample sequenced in a study of graft-versus-host responses after intestinal transplantation. No antigen has been identified for these receptors. TCRdb's table, derived via immunoSEQ multiplex PCR, lists solely in-frame clones and lacks some. The sample records tens of thousands of clones, approximately 94% being singletons. Material: unstimulated CD4+ T cells sorted from spleen or lymph node cells, obtained before transplant. The receptors stem from a human donor who was the organ donor for an intestinal transplant.

About this clone itself: Germline is not matched at one junction end, which may reflect a read error. This chain connects TRBV4-2 to TRBJ2-1; 12 nucleotides align to TRBD2. The CDR3 has 16 residues. Germline CDR1 is LGHNA and CDR2 is YNFKEQ. The CDR3 sequence is CVSSVQTSGGYNEQFF. CDR3 DNA: TGTGTCAGCAGCGTACAGACTAGCGGGGGATACAATGAGCAGTTCTTC.

The chain combines TRBV28 with TRBJ2-7; tentative D call: TRBD1 (6 bases). The germline CDR1 and CDR2 sequences are MDHEN and SYDVKM. Trimming took 5 bases from V and 3 from J, leaving 14 bases between them. CDR3 length equals 14 residues. CDR3 nucleotide sequence: TGTGCCAGCAGTATCACGGACAGTATCTACGAGCAGTACTTC. Translating gives CASSITDSIYEQYF.

This clone has just one count. Other nucleotide sequences from this sample produce the same CDR3. V is TRBV11-2 and J is TRBJ2-3; D not certain. Trimming removed 1 base from V and 1 base from J, with 9 bases in between. Germline V gene lookup returns CDR1 SGHAT and CDR2 FQNNGV. The CDR3 is made up of 15 amino acids. This chain's CDR3 is CASSLVSVGTDTQYF. The CDR3, as DNA: TGTGCCAGCAGCTTAGTAAGCGTAGGCACAGATACGCAGTATTTT.

Only one count was recorded for this clone. The identical CDR3 is also encoded by other nucleotide sequences in the sample. The chain has TRBV5-1 and TRBJ2-3, with TRBD2 matching over 11 bases. Losses at the gene ends were 0 bases for V and 6 bases for J; bases not matched to a gene: 3. This CDR3 has 15 residues. Per the germline V gene, CDR1 is SGHRS and CDR2 is YFSETQ. This CDR3 reads CASSLGLAGTDTQYF. In DNA form, the CDR3 reads TGCGCCAGCAGCTTGGGACTAGCGGGGACGGATACGCAGTATTTT. Variable domain in full (rest from reference TRBV5-1 and TRBJ2-3): KAGVTQTPRYLIKTRGQQVTLSCSPISGHRSVSWYQQTPGQGLQFLFEYFSETQRNKGNFPGRFSGRQFSNSRSEMNVSTLELGDSALYLCASSLGLAGTDTQYFGPGTRLTVL.

In nucleotides, the CDR3 is TGTGCCACCGAGCGTCGGGGGTTGTCGACTGAAGCTTTCTTT. Amino acids: CATERRGLSTEAFF. The chain has TRBV2 and TRBJ1-1, with D possibly being TRBD1 (5 bases). The V and J ends lost 10 bases and 5 bases respectively, with 20 bases between them. The CDR3 has 14 residues. Germline CDR1 SNHLY, CDR2 FYNNEI.

This chain uses TRBV28 with TRBJ1-2; unclear D gene. CDR3 length: 12 residues. The germline V and J ends were trimmed by 6 bases and 8 bases, with 13 bases remaining between them. CDR1 MDHEN and CDR2 SYDVKM come from the germline V gene. The CDR3 sequence: CASSPDLRGYTF. The CDR3 bases are TGTGCCAGCAGCCCGGATCTCCGGGGCTACACCTTC.

The chain couples TRBV28 to TRBJ1-2, with D possibly being TRBD1 (5 bases). Trimming took off 10 bases at V and 5 bases at J, with 20 bases between the two ends. This CDR3 spans 14 amino acids. Germline assignment: CDR1 MDHEN and CDR2 SYDVKM. Written as DNA, the CDR3 is TGTGCCACTCGAGAGGGGCTGTATGGGTATGGCTACACCTTC. Its translation: CATREGLYGYGYTF.

The genes are TRBV19 and TRBJ1-2; 8 bases agree with TRBD1. The CDR3 contains 16 residues. From germline, CDR1 is LNHDA and CDR2 SQIVND (reference sequence). V trimming: 4 bases; J trimming: 4 bases; junction bases outside the gene matches: 11. This chain's CDR3 is CASSNLRTGSGYGYTF. In nucleotides, the CDR3 is TGTGCCAGTAGTAACCTACGGACAGGGTCGGGCTATGGCTACACCTTC. Combining the CDR3 with reference TRBV19 and TRBJ1-2 gives the whole variable domain DGGITQSPKYLFRKEGQNVTLSCEQNLNHDAMYWYRQDPGQGLRLIYYSQIVNDFQKGDIAEGYSVSREKKESFPLTVTSAQKNPTAFYLCASSNLRTGSGYGYTFGSGTRLTVV.

The CDR3 spells CASTLDRSNNSPLHF. The CDR3 coding sequence is TGTGCCAGCACCTTGGACAGGTCTAATAATTCACCCCTCCACTTT. The chain carries TRBV6-6 and TRBJ1-6; 7 bases are a match to TRBD1. Germline values: CDR1 MNHNY, CDR2 SVGAGI (reference sequence). The CDR3 is 15 amino acids. V was clipped by 7 bases and J by 5 bases; unmatched bases: 8.

This sequence joins TRBV4-3 and TRBJ2-1; no firm D call. The CDR3 sequence is 14 residues long. The germline V and J ends were trimmed by 0 bases and 3 bases, with 6 bases remaining between them. Germline assignment: CDR1 LGHNA and CDR2 YSLEER. DNA for the CDR3: TGCGCCAGCAGCCAAGATCGGGTCTACAATGAGCAGTTCTTC. Translation gives CASSQDRVYNEQFF.